This TCR beta chain was sequenced during a study of blood T cell repertoires in COVID-19. V was clipped by 0 bases and J by 4 bases; unmatched bases: 1. The length of the CDR3 is 15 residues. Germline lookup yields CDR1 MNHEY and CDR2 SVGAGI. TCRdb's table, derived via immunoSEQ multiplex PCR, lists solely in-frame clones and lacks some. The sample includes tens of thousands of clones, 75% to 85% of them seen just once. Sequenced: peripheral blood. The TCR was taken from a man in his 60s with acute or convalescent COVID-19. J is TRBJ1-3 and V is TRBV6-5; 9 bases fit TRBD1. The CDR3 DNA follows: TGTGCCAGCAGTTACTCAACAGGGGGCGGAAACACCATATATTTT. Translated, it gives CASSYSTGGGNTIYF.